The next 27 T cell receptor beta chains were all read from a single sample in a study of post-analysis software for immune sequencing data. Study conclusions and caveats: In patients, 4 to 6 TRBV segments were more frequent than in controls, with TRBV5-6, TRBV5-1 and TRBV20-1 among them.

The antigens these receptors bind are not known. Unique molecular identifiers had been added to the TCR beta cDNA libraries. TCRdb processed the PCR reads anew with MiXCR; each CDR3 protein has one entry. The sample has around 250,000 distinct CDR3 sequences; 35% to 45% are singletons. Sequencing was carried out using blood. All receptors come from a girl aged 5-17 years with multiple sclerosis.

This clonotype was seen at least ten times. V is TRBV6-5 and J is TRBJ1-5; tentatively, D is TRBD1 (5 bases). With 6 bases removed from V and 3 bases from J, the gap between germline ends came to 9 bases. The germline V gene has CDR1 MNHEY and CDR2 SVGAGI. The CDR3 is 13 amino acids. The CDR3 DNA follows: TGTGCCAGCAGAAGACAGCTCAATCAGCCCCAGCATTTT. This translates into CASRRQLNQPQHF.

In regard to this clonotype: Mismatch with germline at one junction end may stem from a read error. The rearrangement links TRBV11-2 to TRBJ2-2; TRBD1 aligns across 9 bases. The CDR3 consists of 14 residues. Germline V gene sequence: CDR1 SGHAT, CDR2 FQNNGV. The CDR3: CASRPTGGGGERFF. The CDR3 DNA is TGTGCCAGCAGACCGACAGGGGGTGGCGGGGAGCGGTTTTTT.

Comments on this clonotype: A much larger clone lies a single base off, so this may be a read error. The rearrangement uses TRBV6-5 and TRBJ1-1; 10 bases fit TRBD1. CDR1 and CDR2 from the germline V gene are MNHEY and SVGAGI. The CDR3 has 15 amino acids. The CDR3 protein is CAGSYSDRGTTEAFF. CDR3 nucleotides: TGTGCCGGCAGTTACTCGGACAGGGGGACCACTGAAGCTTTCTTT.

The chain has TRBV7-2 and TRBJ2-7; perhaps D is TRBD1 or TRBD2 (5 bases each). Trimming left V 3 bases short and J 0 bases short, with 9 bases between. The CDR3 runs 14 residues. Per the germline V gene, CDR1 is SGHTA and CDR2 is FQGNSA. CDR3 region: CASSLGPNSYEQYF. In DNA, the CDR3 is TGTGCCAGCAGCTTGGGACCTAACTCCTACGAGCAGTACTTC.

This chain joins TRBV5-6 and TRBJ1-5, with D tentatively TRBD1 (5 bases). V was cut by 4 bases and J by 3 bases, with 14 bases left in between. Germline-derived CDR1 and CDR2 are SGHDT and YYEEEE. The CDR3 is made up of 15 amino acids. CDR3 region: CASSGGGADNQPQHF. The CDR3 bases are TGTGCCAGCAGCGGGGGTGGGGCGGACAATCAGCCCCAGCATTTT.

CDR3 in DNA: TGCGCCAGCAGCTTGGCCGCTAGCGGGACGTCAGATACGCAGTATTTT. Its protein is CASSLAASGTSDTQYF. This chain uses TRBV5-1 with TRBJ2-3, with 9 bases aligning to TRBD2. Looked up from germline, CDR1 is SGHRS and CDR2 is YFSETQ. V was pared by 0 bases and J by 4 bases, with 6 bases of the junction left unmatched. The CDR3 consists of 16 residues.

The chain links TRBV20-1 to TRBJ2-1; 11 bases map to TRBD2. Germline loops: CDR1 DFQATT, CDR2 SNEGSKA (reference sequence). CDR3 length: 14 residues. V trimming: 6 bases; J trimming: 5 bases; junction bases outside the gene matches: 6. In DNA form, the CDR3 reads TGCAGTGCCCTCCCGGGACTAGCGGACAATGAGCAGTTCTTC. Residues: CSALPGLADNEQFF.

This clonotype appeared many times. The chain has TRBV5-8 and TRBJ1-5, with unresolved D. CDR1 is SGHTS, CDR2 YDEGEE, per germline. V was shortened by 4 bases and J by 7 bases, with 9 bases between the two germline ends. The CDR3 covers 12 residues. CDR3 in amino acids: CASSPFNQPQHF. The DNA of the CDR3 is TGTGCCAGCAGCCCCTTTAACCAGCCCCAGCATTTT.

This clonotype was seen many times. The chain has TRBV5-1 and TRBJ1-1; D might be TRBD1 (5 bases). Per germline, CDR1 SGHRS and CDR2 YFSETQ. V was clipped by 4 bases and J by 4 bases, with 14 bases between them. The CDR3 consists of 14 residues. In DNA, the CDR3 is TGCGCCAGCAGCCCTGGGGCCGGGGGCACTGAAGCTTTCTTT. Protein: CASSPGAGGTEAFF.

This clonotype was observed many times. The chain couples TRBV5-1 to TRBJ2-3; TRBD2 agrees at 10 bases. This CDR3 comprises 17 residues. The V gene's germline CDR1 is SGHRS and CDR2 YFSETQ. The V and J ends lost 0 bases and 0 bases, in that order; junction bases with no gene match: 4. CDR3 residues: CASSLGRAGGSTDTQYF. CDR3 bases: TGCGCCAGCAGCTTGGGCAGAGCGGGAGGGAGCACAGATACGCAGTATTTT. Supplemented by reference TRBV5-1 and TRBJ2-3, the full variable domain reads KAGVTQTPRYLIKTRGQQVTLSCSPISGHRSVSWYQQTPGQGLQFLFEYFSETQRNKGNFPGRFSGRQFSNSRSEMNVSTLELGDSALYLCASSLGRAGGSTDTQYFGPGTRLTVL.

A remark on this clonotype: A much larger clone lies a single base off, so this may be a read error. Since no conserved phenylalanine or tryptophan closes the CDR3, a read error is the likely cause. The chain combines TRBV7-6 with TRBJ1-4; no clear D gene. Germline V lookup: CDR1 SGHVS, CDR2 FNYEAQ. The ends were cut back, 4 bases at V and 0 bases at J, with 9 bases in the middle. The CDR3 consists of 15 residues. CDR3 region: CASSSLLTTNEKLFL. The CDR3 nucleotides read TGTGCCAGCAGCTCCCTACTGACAACTAATGAAAAACTGTTTTTG.

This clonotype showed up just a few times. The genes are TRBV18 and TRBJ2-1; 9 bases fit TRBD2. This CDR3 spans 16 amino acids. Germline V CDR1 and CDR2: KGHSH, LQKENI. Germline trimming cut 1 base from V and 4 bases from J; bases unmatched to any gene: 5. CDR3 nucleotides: TGTGCCAGCTCACCACGCCTTAGCGGGGGTTACAATGAGCAGTTCTTC. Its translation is CASSPRLSGGYNEQFF.

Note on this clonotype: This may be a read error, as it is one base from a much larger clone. This CDR3 is CSATGGIQETQFF. For the CDR3, the DNA is TGCAGCGCTACAGGGGGTATCCAAGAGACCCAGTTCTTC. The gene calls are TRBV29-1 and TRBJ2-5; 8 nucleotides agree with TRBD1. The J call may be faulty, since TRBJ2-1 better matches the DNA end. This CDR3 is 13 amino acids long. CDR1 is SQVTM, CDR2 ANQGSEA, per germline.

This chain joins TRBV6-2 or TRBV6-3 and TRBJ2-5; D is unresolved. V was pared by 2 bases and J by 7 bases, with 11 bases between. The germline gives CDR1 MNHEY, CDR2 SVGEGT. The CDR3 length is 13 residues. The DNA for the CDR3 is TGTGCCAGCAGTTACAGTCCGGAGCTGACCCAGTACTTC. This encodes CASSYSPELTQYF.

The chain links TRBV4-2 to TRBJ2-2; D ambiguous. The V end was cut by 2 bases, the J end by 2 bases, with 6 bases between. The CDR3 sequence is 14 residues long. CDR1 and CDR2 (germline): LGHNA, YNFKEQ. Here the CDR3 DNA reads TGTGCCAGCAGCCAACGCACAAACACCGGGGAGCTGTTTTTT. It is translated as CASSQRTNTGELFF.

In DNA, the CDR3 is TGTGCCACCAGCAGAGATGCGCGGGACGGGAGGACTAGCACAGATACGCAGTATTTT. Protein sequence: CATSRDARDGRTSTDTQYF. The chain couples TRBV15 to TRBJ2-3; 7 nucleotides match TRBD2. V shed 0 bases and J 0 bases; nucleotides not matched to a gene: 12. CDR3 length equals 19 residues. Per germline, CDR1 LNHNV and CDR2 YYDKDF (reference sequence).

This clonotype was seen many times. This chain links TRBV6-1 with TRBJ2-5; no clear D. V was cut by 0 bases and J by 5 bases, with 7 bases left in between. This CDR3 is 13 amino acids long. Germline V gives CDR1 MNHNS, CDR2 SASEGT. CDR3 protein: CASSEALRETQYF. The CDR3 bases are TGTGCCAGCAGTGAAGCGCTTCGTGAGACCCAGTACTTC.

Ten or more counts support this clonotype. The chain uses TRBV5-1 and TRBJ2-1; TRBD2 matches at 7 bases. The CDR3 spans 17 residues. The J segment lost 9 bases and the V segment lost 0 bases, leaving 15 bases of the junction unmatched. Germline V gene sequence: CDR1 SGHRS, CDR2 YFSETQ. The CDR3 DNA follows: TGCGCCAGCAGCTTGGTTGCCGGGGCGGGGGACTCCCTTGAGCAGTTCTTC. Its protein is CASSLVAGAGDSLEQFF.

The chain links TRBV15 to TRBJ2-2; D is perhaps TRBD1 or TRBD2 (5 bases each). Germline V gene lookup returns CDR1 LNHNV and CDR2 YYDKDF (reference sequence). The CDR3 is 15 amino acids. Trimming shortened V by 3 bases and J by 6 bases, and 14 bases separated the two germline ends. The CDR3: CATSSGPLGAGELFF. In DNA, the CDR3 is TGTGCCACCAGCAGCGGGCCTCTGGGGGCCGGGGAGCTGTTTTTT.

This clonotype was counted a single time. CDR3 in amino acids: CASSPRDRARQETQYF. The CDR3 DNA follows: TGTGCCAGCTCACCGAGGGACAGGGCCCGCCAAGAGACCCAGTACTTC. The chain recombines TRBV18 with TRBJ2-5; 9 bases line up with TRBD1. CDR3 length: 16 amino acids. The germline gives CDR1 KGHSH, CDR2 LQKENI. J gave up 1 base and V 3 bases, and 6 bases lay outside the gene matches.

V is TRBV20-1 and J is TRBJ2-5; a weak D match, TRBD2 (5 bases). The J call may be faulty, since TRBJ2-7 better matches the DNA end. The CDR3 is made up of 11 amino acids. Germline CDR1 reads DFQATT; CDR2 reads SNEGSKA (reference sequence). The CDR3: CSATGVDEQYF. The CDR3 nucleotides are TGCAGTGCTACCGGGGTCGACGAGCAGTACTTC.

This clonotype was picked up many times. CDR3 bases: TGCGCCAGCAGCCAAGACGGTTGGTATGGCTACACCTTC. Residues: CASSQDGWYGYTF. The rearrangement links TRBV4-1 to TRBJ1-2; D ambiguous. The germline CDR1 and CDR2 sequences are MGHRA and YSYEKL. The CDR3 is 13 residues long. The V end was cut by 0 bases, the J end by 5 bases, with 7 bases between.

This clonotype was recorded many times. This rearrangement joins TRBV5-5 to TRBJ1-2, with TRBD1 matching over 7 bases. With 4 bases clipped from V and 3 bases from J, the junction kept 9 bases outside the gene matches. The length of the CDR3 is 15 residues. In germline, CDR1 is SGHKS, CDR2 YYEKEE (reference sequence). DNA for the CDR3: TGTGCCAGCAGCCGGACGACAGGGTTCGACTATGGCTACACCTTC. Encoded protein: CASSRTTGFDYGYTF.

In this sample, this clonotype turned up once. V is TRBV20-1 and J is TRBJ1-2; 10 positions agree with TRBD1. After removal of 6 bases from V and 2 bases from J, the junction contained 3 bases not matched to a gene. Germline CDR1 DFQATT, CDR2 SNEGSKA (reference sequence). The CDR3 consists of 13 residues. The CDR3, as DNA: TGCAGTGCCAGACAGGGGGCGAACTATGGCTACACCTTC. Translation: CSARQGANYGYTF.

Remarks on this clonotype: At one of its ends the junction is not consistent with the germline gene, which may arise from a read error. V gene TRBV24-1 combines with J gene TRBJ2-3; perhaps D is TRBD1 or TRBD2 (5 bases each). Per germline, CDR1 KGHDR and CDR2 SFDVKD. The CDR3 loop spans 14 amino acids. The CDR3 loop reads CATGDGDSTDTQYF. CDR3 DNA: TGTGCCACCGGTGATGGGGACAGCACAGATACGCAGTATTTT.

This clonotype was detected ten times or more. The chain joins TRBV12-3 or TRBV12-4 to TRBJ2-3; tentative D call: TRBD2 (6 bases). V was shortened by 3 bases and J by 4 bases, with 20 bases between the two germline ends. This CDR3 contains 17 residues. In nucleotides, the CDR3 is TGTGCCAGCAGTTTTTTCCTTGGCGGGATGGTAGCAGATACGCAGTATTTT. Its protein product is CASSFFLGGMVADTQYF.

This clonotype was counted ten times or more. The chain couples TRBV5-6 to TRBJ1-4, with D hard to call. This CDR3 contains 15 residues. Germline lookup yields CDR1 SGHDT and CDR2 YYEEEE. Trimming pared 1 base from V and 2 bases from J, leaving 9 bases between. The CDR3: CASSLISPTNEKLFF. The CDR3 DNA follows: TGTGCCAGCAGCTTGATTTCCCCTACTAATGAAAAACTGTTTTTT.